Included here is one TCR beta chain sequence, with context. The V gene's germline CDR1 is SNHLY and CDR2 FYNNEI. V lost 6 bases, J lost 2 bases, and 20 bases lay in between. CDR3 length: 16 residues. The data were taken from a study of shared T cell receptors in the human thymus. Sequencing used immunoSEQ multiplex PCR; TCRdb keeps in-frame clones, though not all of them. Of roughly 660,000 clones in the sample, 88% were seen once. The same specimen was also included in a second study, on human thymus T cells. Per that study: Thymus specimens were resections from corrective heart surgery. An apparent bias in V and J gene usage was seen in thymic and blood repertoires. Thymic repertoires overlap heavily among unrelated individuals, related research has reported.

This sequence originates from a boy younger than two with a congenital heart defect. Sequenced material: thymocytes. The chain joins TRBV2 to TRBJ2-7; maybe TRBD2 (6 bases). In DNA form, the CDR3 reads TGTGCCAGCAGGGCTGATCTCGGGAGTCCCGCCTACGAGCAGTACTTC. Translation gives CASRADLGSPAYEQYF.